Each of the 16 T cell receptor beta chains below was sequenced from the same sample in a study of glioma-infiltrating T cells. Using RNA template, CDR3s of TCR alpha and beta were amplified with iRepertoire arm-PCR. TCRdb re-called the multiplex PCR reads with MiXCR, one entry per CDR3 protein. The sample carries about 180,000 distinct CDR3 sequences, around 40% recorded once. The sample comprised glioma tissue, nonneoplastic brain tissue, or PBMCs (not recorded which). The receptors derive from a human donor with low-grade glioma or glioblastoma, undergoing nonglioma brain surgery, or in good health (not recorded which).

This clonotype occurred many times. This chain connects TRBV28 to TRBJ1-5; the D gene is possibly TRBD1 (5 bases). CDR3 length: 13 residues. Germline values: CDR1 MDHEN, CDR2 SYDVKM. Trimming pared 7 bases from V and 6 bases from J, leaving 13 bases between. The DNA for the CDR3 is TGTGCCAGCATGTCAGGGTCGGGTCAGCCCCAGCATTTT. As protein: CASMSGSGQPQHF.

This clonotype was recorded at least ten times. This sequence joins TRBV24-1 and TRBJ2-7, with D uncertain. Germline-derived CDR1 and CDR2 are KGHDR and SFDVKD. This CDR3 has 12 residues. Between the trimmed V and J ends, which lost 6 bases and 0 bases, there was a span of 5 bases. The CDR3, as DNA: TGTGCCACCAGTCAGTCCTCCTACGAGCAGTACTTC. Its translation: CATSQSSYEQYF.

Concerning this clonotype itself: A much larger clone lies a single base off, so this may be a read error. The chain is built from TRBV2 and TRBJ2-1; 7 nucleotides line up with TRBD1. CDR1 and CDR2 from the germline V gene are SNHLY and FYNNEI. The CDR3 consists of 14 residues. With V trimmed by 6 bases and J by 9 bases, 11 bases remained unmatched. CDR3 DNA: TGTGCCAGCAGAGACTCACAGGGGTCGAGTGAGCAGTTCTTC. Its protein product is CASRDSQGSSEQFF.

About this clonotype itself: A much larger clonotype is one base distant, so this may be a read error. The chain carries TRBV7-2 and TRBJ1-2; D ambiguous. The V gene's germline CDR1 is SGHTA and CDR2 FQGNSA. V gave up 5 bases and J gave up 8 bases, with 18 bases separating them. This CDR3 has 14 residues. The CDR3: CASSRSSGEGGYTF. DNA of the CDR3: TGTGCCAGCAGCCGGAGCAGCGGGGAAGGAGGCTACACCTTC. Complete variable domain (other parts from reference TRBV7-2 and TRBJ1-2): GAGVSQSPSNKVTEKGKDVELRCDPISGHTALYWYRQSLGQGLEFLIYFQGNSAPDKSGLPSDRFSAERTGGSVSTLTIQRTQQEDSAVYLCASSRSSGEGGYTFGSGTRLTVV.

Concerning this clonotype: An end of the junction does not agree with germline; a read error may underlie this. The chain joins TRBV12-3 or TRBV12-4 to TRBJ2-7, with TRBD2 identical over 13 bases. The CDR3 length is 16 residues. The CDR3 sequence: CTSSRYTSGRVHEQYF. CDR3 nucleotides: TGTACCAGCAGCCGCTACACTAGCGGGAGGGTCCACGAGCAGTACTTC.

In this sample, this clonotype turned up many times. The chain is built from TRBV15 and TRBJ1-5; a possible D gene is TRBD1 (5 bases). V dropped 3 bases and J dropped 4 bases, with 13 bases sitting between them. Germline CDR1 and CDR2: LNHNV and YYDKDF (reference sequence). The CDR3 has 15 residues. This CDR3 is CATSRRTGDNQPQHF. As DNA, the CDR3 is TGTGCCACCAGCAGGAGAACGGGGGATAATCAGCCCCAGCATTTT.

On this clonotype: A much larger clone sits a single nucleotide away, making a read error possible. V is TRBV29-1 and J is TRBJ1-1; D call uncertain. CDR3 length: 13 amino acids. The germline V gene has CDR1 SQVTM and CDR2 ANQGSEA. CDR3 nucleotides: TGCAGCGTTAGTAGAGACATGAACACTGAAGGTTTCTTT. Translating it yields CSVSRDMNTEGFF.

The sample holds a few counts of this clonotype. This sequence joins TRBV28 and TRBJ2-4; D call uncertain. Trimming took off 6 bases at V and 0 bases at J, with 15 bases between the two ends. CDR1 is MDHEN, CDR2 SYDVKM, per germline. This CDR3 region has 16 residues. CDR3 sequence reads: CASSTGRLIAKNIQYF. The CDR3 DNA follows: TGTGCCAGCAGCACCGGTAGGCTTATAGCCAAAAACATTCAGTACTTC.

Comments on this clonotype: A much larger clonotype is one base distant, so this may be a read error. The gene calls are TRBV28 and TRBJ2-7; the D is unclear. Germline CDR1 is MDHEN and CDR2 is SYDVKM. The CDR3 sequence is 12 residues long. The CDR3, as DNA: TGTGCCAGCATTTTATCCGCGGCCGAGCAGTACTTC. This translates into CASILSAAEQYF.

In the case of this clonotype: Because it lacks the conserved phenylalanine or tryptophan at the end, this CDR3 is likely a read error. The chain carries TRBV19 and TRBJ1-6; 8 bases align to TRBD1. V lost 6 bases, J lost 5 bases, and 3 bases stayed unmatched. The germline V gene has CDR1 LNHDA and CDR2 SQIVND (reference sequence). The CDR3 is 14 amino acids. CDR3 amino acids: CASRPGQDNSPLHY. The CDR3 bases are TGTGCCAGTAGGCCGGGACAGGATAATTCACCCCTCCACTAT.

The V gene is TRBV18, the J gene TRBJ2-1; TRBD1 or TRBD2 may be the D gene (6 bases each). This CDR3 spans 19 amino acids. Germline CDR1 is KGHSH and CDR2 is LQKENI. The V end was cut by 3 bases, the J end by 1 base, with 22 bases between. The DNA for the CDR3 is TGTGCCAGCTCACCTTTGGGAGTGAGTGGGGGGACATCCTACAATGAGCAGTTCTTC. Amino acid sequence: CASSPLGVSGGTSYNEQFF. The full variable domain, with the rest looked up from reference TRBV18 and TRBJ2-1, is NAGVMQNPRHLVRRRGQEARLRCSPMKGHSHVYWYRQLPEEGLKFMVYLQKENIIDESGMPKERFSAEFPKEGPSILRIQQVVRGDSAAYFCASSPLGVSGGTSYNEQFFGPGTRLTVL.

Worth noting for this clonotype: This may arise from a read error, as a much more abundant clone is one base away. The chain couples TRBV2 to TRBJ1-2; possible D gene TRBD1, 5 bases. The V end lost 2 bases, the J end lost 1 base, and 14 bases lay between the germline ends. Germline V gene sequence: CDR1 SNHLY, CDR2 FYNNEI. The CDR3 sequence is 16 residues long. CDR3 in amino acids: CASSELFMDNNYGYTF. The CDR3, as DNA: TGTGCCAGCAGTGAACTCTTCATGGACAATAACTATGGCTACACCTTC.

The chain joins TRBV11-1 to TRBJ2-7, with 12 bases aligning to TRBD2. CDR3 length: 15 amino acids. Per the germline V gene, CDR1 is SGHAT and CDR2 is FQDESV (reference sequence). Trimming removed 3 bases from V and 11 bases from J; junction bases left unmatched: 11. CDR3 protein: CASSLATSGRIGKYF. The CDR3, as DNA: TGTGCCAGCAGCTTGGCGACTAGCGGGAGAATAGGGAAGTACTTC.

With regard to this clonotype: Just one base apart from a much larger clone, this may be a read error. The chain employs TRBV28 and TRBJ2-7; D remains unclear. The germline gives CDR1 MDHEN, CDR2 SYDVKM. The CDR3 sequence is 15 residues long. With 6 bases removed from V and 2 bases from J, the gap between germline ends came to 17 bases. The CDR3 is CASRRTTQNTYEQYV. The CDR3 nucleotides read TGTGCCAGCAGGAGGACGACACAGAACACCTACGAGCAGTACGTC.

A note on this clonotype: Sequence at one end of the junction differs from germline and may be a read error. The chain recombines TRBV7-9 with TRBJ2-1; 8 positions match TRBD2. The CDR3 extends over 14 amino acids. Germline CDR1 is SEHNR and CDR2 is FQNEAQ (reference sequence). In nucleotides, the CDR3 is TGTGCCAGCAGCTTAGCGAGCGGGAGAAATGAGCGGTTCTTC. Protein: CASSLASGRNERFF.

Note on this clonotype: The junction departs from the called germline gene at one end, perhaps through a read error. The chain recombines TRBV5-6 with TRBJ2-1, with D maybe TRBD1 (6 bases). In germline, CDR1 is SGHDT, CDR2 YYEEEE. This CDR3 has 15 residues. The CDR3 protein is CASGFLQGIVNEQFF. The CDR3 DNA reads TGTGCCAGCGGCTTCTTACAGGGCATCGTTAATGAGCAGTTCTTC.